The clone carrying this TCR beta chain came up many times. Its antigen remains unknown. TCR beta CDR3 regions were amplified from RNA. Researchers ran a first-round RT-PCR on the TCR CDR3 using the HTBI primer set. TCRdb re-called the multiplex PCR reads through MiXCR, storing one row per CDR3 protein. The data show more than 500,000 distinct CDR3 sequences, more than 15% seen once. This sample holds PBMCs from less than 13 ml fresh peripheral blood. The data originate from a study of T cells in Graves' hyperthyroidism and ophthalmopathy. Regarding the study as a whole: Within blood appeared most thyroid clonotypes that had expanded above 0.001. Model predictions of ophthalmopathy came a median about 6.3 months before onset.

The TCR originated in a woman aged 25 to 45 with Graves' ophthalmopathy. Sequencing used blood.

The CDR3: CASSYLSSGSNEQFF. The CDR3 nucleotides are TGTGCCAGCAGTTACTTGTCTAGCGGGAGCAATGAGCAGTTCTTC. The chain is built from TRBV6-2 or TRBV6-3 and TRBJ2-1, with 10 bases fitting TRBD2. V lost 1 base and J lost 6; bases outside the gene matches: 3. This CDR3 has 15 residues. The germline gives CDR1 MNHEY, CDR2 SVGEGT.